Following are 8 T cell receptor beta chains from one sample sequenced in a study of T cell changes during pregnancy in multiple sclerosis. Libraries were prepared by immunoSEQ multiplex PCR; TCRdb keeps only in-frame clonotypes and omits some of them. The table includes 70,000 to 75,000 clones, around 94% detected once. Source: peripheral blood, taken before pregnancy. The receptors shown here come from a female donor with multiple sclerosis, enrolled in a pregnancy study.

V is TRBV19 and J is TRBJ2-5; TRBD1 is a possible D gene (5 bases). Trimming left V 5 bases short and J 1 base short, with 11 bases between. This CDR3 region has 14 residues. Germline CDR1 reads LNHDA; CDR2 reads SQIVND (reference sequence). CDR3 coding DNA: TGTGCCAGTAGTCCGAGGACATTCCAAGAGACCCAGTACTTC. Residues: CASSPRTFQETQYF.

The rearrangement links TRBV5-1 to TRBJ2-1, with D tentatively TRBD2 (5 bases). The CDR3 is 16 amino acids. CDR1 is SGHRS and CDR2 is YFSETQ in the germline V gene. Trimming left V 0 bases short and J 6 bases short, with 16 bases between. The CDR3 loop is CASSLAGSGSSNEQFF. CDR3 in DNA: TGCGCCAGCAGCTTGGCCGGGTCGGGATCATCCAATGAGCAGTTCTTC. The variable domain in full, completed from reference TRBV5-1 and TRBJ2-1, reads KAGVTQTPRYLIKTRGQQVTLSCSPISGHRSVSWYQQTPGQGLQFLFEYFSETQRNKGNFPGRFSGRQFSNSRSEMNVSTLELGDSALYLCASSLAGSGSSNEQFFGPGTRLTVL.

The genes are TRBV6-6 and TRBJ2-5, with a tentative D call TRBD1 (5 bases). Germline CDR1 and CDR2: MNHNY and SVGAGI (reference sequence). Trimming took 7 bases from V and 1 from J, leaving 13 bases between them. The CDR3 has 14 amino acids. This CDR3 is CASKITGSQETQYF. In nucleotides, the CDR3 is TGTGCCAGCAAGATAACAGGTTCCCAAGAGACCCAGTACTTC.

The chain couples TRBV7-9 to TRBJ1-1; 7 nucleotides align to TRBD1. V shed 8 bases and J 3 bases; nucleotides not matched to a gene: 6. The CDR3 has 13 amino acids. The V gene's germline CDR1 is SEHNR and CDR2 FQNEAQ (reference sequence). The CDR3 nucleotides are TGTGCCAGCGTAGCCGGGACAGACACTGAAGCTTTCTTT. Protein sequence: CASVAGTDTEAFF. The whole variable domain, filled in from reference TRBV7-9 and TRBJ1-1, reads DTGVSQNPRHKITKRGQNVTFRCDPISEHNRLYWYRQTLGQGPEFLTYFQNEAQLEKSRLLSDRFSAERPKGSFSTLEIQRTEQGDSAMYLCASVAGTDTEAFFGQGTRLTVV.

V usage is TRBV7-2 and J usage is TRBJ2-5; 15 bases agree with TRBD2. This CDR3 has 18 residues. CDR1 SGHTA and CDR2 FQGNSA come from the germline V gene. V shed 5 bases, J shed 1 base, and the junction held 8 bases outside the gene matches. The CDR3 is CASSAAGTSGRPQETQYF. CDR3 in DNA: TGTGCCAGCAGCGCAGCCGGGACTAGCGGGAGGCCCCAAGAGACCCAGTACTTC.

The CDR3 bases are TGTGCTAGTGCTCGGGAGGGGAGCAATGAGCAGTTCTTC. Translation: CASAREGSNEQFF. The V gene is TRBV12-5, the J gene TRBJ2-1; 8 bases match TRBD2. Germline V gene lookup returns CDR1 LGHNT and CDR2 FRNRAP. This CDR3 region has 13 residues. V gave up 7 bases and J gave up 6 bases; unmatched junction bases: 5.

This chain links TRBV11-3 with TRBJ2-1, with 9 positions matching TRBD1. Per germline, CDR1 SGHNT and CDR2 YENEEA. The CDR3 runs 18 residues. V trimming: 4 bases; J trimming: 8 bases; junction bases outside the gene matches: 18. CDR3 loop: CASSSSTTGGGKSHEQFF. As DNA, the CDR3 is TGTGCCAGCAGCTCATCTACCACAGGGGGCGGCAAATCCCATGAGCAGTTCTTC.

This chain connects TRBV30 to TRBJ2-7; TRBD2 aligns across 9 bases. The length of the CDR3 is 14 residues. CDR1 is GTSNPN, CDR2 SVGIG, per germline (reference sequence). V gave up 0 bases and J gave up 1 base; unmatched junction bases: 1. CDR3 region: CAWSVLAGSYEQYF. The CDR3, as DNA: TGTGCCTGGAGTGTGCTAGCGGGATCCTACGAGCAGTACTTC.